Following are 19 T cell receptor beta chains from one sample sequenced in a study of response to subunit inactivated influenza vaccine. TCRdb reanalysed the RT-PCR reads using MiXCR and keeps one entry per CDR3 protein. In the table there are some 570,000 distinct CDR3 sequences, 11% of which are singletons. These same records also appear under a second study, on T cells expressing NK-cell markers. That report notes: Making the TCR beta cDNA relied on 5'RACE template switching with UMIs.

The sequences come from PBMCs from blood, collected on the day of vaccination. These receptors came from a man aged 50 or older who received an inactivated influenza vaccine.

The V and J genes are TRBV10-2 and TRBJ2-1, with 7 nucleotides matching TRBD2. V shed 3 bases, J shed 5 bases, and the junction held 7 bases outside the gene matches. Germline CDR1 and CDR2: WSHSY and SAAADI. This CDR3 comprises 15 residues. CDR3 residues: CASSDRTSKDNEQFF. As DNA, the CDR3 is TGCGCCAGCAGTGACAGGACTAGTAAAGACAATGAGCAGTTCTTC.

This clonotype was picked up a small number of times. This chain links TRBV12-3 or TRBV12-4 with TRBJ1-2; D unclear. CDR3 length: 16 residues. With 7 bases removed from V and 8 bases from J, the gap between germline ends came to 26 bases. The CDR3 DNA is TGTGCCAGCACCCCGAATCTCGCGGAGCCCGTCGGGGGCTACACCTTC. Its protein is CASTPNLAEPVGGYTF.

This clonotype was counted many times. This chain uses TRBV20-1 with TRBJ2-5; unclear D gene. V lost 2 bases, J lost 0 bases, and 7 bases lay in between. Germline CDR1 is DFQATT and CDR2 is SNEGSKA (reference sequence). There are 13 residues in the CDR3. CDR3 protein: CSARLGYQETQYF. DNA of the CDR3: TGCAGTGCTAGATTGGGTTACCAAGAGACCCAGTACTTC.

The V call is TRBV6-5, the J call TRBJ2-5, with D perhaps matching TRBD2 (6 bases). Germline V gene data show CDR1 as MNHEY and CDR2 as SVGAGI. The CDR3 is 15 amino acids. V was cut by 0 bases and J by 5 bases, with 13 bases left in between. The CDR3 DNA reads as TGTGCCAGCAGTTACTCGACGGGGGACGGGGAGACCCAGTACTTC. It codes for CASSYSTGDGETQYF.

This clonotype occurred many times. The CDR3 DNA sequence: TGCAGTGCTGGGAGGACTGGATACAATGAGCAGTTCTTC. Translation gives CSAGRTGYNEQFF. This chain joins TRBV20-1 and TRBJ2-1, with D possibly being TRBD2 (6 bases). The CDR3 consists of 13 residues. CDR1 DFQATT and CDR2 SNEGSKA come from the germline V gene (reference sequence). V lost 5 bases, J lost 4 bases, and 12 bases lay in between.

This clonotype has ten or more counts. V and J are TRBV20-1 and TRBJ2-1; D is possibly TRBD1 (7 bases). The V gene lost 8 bases and the J gene lost 7 bases, with 21 bases spanning the gap. CDR3 size: 14 residues. Per the germline V gene, CDR1 is DFQATT and CDR2 is SNEGSKA (reference sequence). Written as DNA, the CDR3 is TGCAGTATAGACGTCAGGGGGGCCCGTAATGAGCAGTTCTTC. Translating gives CSIDVRGARNEQFF.

This clonotype was counted a few times. The chain links TRBV20-1 to TRBJ2-1, with 8 bases that match TRBD2. The V and J ends lost 6 bases and 9 bases, in that order; junction bases with no gene match: 13. Germline V gives CDR1 DFQATT, CDR2 SNEGSKA (reference sequence). This CDR3 spans 14 amino acids. CDR3 residues: CSARAGGVDGEQFF. The CDR3 DNA reads as TGCAGTGCCAGGGCCGGGGGGGTCGATGGTGAGCAGTTCTTC.

This clonotype was seen only a few times. The V gene is TRBV12-3 or TRBV12-4, the J gene TRBJ2-7; 8 bases line up with TRBD1. The CDR3 spans 16 residues. V was clipped by 3 bases and J by 0 bases; unmatched bases: 7. The CDR3 here is CASSFKTGEISYEQYF. The CDR3 bases are TGTGCCAGCAGTTTCAAGACAGGGGAGATCTCCTACGAGCAGTACTTC.

The CDR3 coding sequence is TGCGCCAGCAGATTTAGGCAGGGGTTTGGCGAGCAGTACTTC. It is translated as CASRFRQGFGEQYF. The chain couples TRBV5-1 to TRBJ2-7, with D tentatively TRBD1 (6 bases). Trimming pared 5 bases from V and 6 bases from J, leaving 18 bases between. The CDR3 has 14 residues. The germline gives CDR1 SGHRS, CDR2 YFSETQ. The whole variable domain, filled in from reference TRBV5-1 and TRBJ2-7, reads KAGVTQTPRYLIKTRGQQVTLSCSPISGHRSVSWYQQTPGQGLQFLFEYFSETQRNKGNFPGRFSGRQFSNSRSEMNVSTLELGDSALYLCASRFRQGFGEQYFGPGTRLTVT.

This rearrangement joins TRBV4-2 to TRBJ1-5; D unresolved. This CDR3 is 13 amino acids long. Trimming removed 0 bases at V and 5 bases at J, with 5 bases between. Germline values: CDR1 LGHNA, CDR2 YNFKEQ. The CDR3 here is CASSQEWDQPQHF. The DNA of the CDR3 is TGTGCCAGCAGCCAAGAATGGGATCAGCCCCAGCATTTT.

This sequence joins TRBV5-8 and TRBJ1-1; D is possibly TRBD1 (6 bases). From germline, CDR1 is SGHTS and CDR2 YDEGEE. This CDR3 spans 17 amino acids. The ends were cut back, 4 bases at V and 6 bases at J, with 25 bases in the middle. The CDR3 loop reads CASSGNRDTPIRAEAFF. CDR3 DNA: TGTGCCAGCAGCGGAAACCGGGACACCCCTATCCGCGCTGAAGCTTTCTTT.

This clonotype was picked up many times. This chain connects TRBV4-2 to TRBJ2-3, with 13 bases identical to TRBD2. J gave up 4 bases and V 6 bases, and 10 bases lay outside the gene matches. Germline CDR1 is LGHNA and CDR2 is YNFKEQ. CDR3 length: 17 residues. The CDR3 sequence: CASSPPGLAGVSDTQYF. CDR3 nucleotide sequence: TGTGCCAGCAGTCCTCCCGGACTAGCGGGAGTCTCAGATACGCAGTATTTT.

This clonotype was observed many times. The genes are TRBV7-9 and TRBJ2-2; 8 nucleotides agree with TRBD2. The V gene's germline CDR1 is SEHNR and CDR2 FQNEAQ (reference sequence). V lost 11 bases to trimming and J lost 1 base; unmatched junction nucleotides: 6. The CDR3 has 14 amino acids. The CDR3 region is CAVGGAVNTGELFF. CDR3 DNA: TGTGCCGTCGGGGGGGCAGTGAACACCGGGGAGCTGTTTTTT.

The rearrangement joins TRBV20-1 to TRBJ2-1; TRBD2 agrees at 12 bases. The length of the CDR3 is 14 residues. Germline CDR1 and CDR2: DFQATT and SNEGSKA (reference sequence). J lost 5 bases, V lost 6 bases, and 5 bases had no gene match. The CDR3 DNA sequence: TGCAGTGCGGGACTAGCGGGCCCACACAATGAGCAGTTCTTC. Amino acids: CSAGLAGPHNEQFF.

The chain carries TRBV5-5 and TRBJ2-7; 8 bases are shared with TRBD2. Losses at the gene ends were 4 bases for V and 4 bases for J; bases not matched to a gene: 10. Looked up from germline, CDR1 is SGHKS and CDR2 is YYEKEE (reference sequence). CDR3 length: 15 amino acids. The CDR3 is CASSRGLDWIYEQYF. CDR3 nucleotide sequence: TGTGCCAGCAGCCGGGGACTAGACTGGATATACGAGCAGTACTTC. The full variable domain, its missing parts supplied by reference TRBV5-5 and TRBJ2-7, is DAGVTQSPTHLIKTRGQQVTLRCSPISGHKSVSWYQQVLGQGPQFIFQYYEKEERGRGNFPDRFSARQFPNYSSELNVNALLLGDSALYLCASSRGLDWIYEQYFGPGTRLTVT.

The chain combines TRBV20-1 with TRBJ2-1, with TRBD2 as a possible D gene (6 bases). The V end lost 3 bases, the J end lost 0 bases, and 12 bases lay between the germline ends. From germline, CDR1 is DFQATT and CDR2 SNEGSKA (reference sequence). The CDR3 totals 15 residues. The CDR3 spells CSASTRDFSYNEQFF. CDR3 coding DNA: TGCAGTGCTAGTACACGGGACTTCTCCTACAATGAGCAGTTCTTC.

This clonotype was seen more than once but under ten times. This sequence joins TRBV5-5 and TRBJ2-7; maybe TRBD2 (6 bases). CDR3 length: 13 amino acids. From germline, CDR1 is SGHKS and CDR2 YYEKEE (reference sequence). V lost 4 bases, J lost 4 bases, and 12 bases lay in between. The CDR3 is CASSHNAGYEQYF. Written as DNA, the CDR3 is TGTGCCAGCAGCCACAATGCGGGATACGAGCAGTACTTC.

This clonotype was counted ten times or more. The chain uses TRBV5-1 and TRBJ2-7; D remains ambiguous. The germline CDR1 and CDR2 sequences are SGHRS and YFSETQ. V lost 0 bases and J 6 bases, leaving 10 bases between the germline ends. The CDR3 contains 13 residues. For the CDR3, the DNA is TGCGCCAGCAGCTTGGGCGGCCTACTCGAGCAGTACTTC. Translation: CASSLGGLLEQYF.

This clonotype has only a few counts. The chain is built from TRBV29-1 and TRBJ2-1; 8 bases align to TRBD2. CDR3 size: 16 residues. CDR1 SQVTM and CDR2 ANQGSEA come from the germline V gene. Germline trimming cut 4 bases from V and 8 bases from J; bases unmatched to any gene: 16. CDR3 sequence reads: CSVGGIVASGFDEQFF. The CDR3 coding sequence is TGCAGCGTTGGGGGTATTGTGGCTAGCGGGTTCGATGAGCAGTTCTTC.